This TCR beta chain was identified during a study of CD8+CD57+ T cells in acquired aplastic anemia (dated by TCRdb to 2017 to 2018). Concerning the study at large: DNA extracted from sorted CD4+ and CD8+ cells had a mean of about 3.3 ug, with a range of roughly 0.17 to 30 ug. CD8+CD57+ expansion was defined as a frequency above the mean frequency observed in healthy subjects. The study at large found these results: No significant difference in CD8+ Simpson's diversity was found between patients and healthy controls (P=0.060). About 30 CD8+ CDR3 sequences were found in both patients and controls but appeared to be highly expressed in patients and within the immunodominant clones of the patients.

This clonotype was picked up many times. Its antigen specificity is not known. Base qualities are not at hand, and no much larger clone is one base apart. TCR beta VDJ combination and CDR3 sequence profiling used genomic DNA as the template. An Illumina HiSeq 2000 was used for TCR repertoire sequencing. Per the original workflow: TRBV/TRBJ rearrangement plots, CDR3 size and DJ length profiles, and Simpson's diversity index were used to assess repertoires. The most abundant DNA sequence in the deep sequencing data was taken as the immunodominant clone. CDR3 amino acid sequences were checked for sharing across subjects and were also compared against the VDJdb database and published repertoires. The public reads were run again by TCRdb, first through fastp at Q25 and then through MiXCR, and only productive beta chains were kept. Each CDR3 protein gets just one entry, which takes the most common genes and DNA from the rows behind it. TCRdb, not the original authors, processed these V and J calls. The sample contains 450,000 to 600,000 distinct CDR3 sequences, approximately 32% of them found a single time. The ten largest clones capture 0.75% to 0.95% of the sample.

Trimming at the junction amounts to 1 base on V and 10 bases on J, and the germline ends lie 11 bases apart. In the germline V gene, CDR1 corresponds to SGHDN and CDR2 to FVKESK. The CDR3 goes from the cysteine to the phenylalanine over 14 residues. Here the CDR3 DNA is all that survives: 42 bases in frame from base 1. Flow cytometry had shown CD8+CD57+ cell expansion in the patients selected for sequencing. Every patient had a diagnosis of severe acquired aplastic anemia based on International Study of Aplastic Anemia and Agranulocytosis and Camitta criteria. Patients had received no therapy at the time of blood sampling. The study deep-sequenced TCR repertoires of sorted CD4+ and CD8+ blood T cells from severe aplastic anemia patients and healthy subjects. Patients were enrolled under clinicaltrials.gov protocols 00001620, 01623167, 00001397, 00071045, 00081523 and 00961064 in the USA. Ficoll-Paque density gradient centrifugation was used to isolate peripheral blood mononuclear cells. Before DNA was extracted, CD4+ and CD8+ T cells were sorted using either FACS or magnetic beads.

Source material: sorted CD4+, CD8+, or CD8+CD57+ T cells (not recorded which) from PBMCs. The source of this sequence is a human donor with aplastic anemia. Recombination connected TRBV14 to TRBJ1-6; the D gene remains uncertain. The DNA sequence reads TGTGCCAGCAGCCAAGGGCTTCTAAGCTCACCCCTCCACTTT. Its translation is CASSQGLLSSPLHF.